In its sample, the clone carrying this T cell receptor (beta chain) was seen once. TCR beta CDR3 sequences were amplified from RNA transcripts. First-round RT-PCR of the TCR CDR3 relied on the HTBI primer set. TCRdb passed the multiplex PCR reads through MiXCR, listing each CDR3 protein once. The table shows around 400,000 distinct CDR3 sequences, with roughly 13% occurring only once. Hyperthyroidism had been newly diagnosed in patients aged 18 to 65, and its duration was under 2 months. The data stem from a study of T cells in Graves' hyperthyroidism and ophthalmopathy. This clonotype was sampled from a woman aged 18-29 years with Graves' hyperthyroidism. Sample: blood.

DNA for the CDR3: TGCGCCAGCAGCTTGCGAACAGGGTCCGACACCGGGGAGCTGTTTTTT. Residues: CASSLRTGSDTGELFF. V and J are TRBV5-1 and TRBJ2-2; tentatively, D is TRBD1 (6 bases). CDR1 and CDR2 (germline): SGHRS, YFSETQ. The germline V and J ends were trimmed by 1 base and 3 bases, with 13 bases remaining between them. This CDR3 has 16 residues.